The entry below describes one T cell receptor beta chain. This specimen belongs to a study of cytomegalovirus exposure and HLA in healthy donors. In the PCR, 60 Vbeta and 13 Jbeta primers were used. Libraries were prepared by immunoSEQ multiplex PCR; TCRdb keeps only in-frame clonotypes and omits some of them. Of 80,000 or so clones listed, 77% are singletons. There are 17 residues in the CDR3. The germline CDR1 and CDR2 sequences are SGHVS and FNYEAQ. The V gene end was trimmed by 4 bases and the J gene end by 6 bases; junction bases not matched to a gene: 9. The V call is TRBV7-6, the J call TRBJ2-3; 14 nucleotides line up with TRBD2. This TCR came from a man aged 50 to 60 in good health and CMV-seropositive. The sample taken for sequencing was PBMCs. This CDR3 reads CASSSGLAGAQGDTQYF. CDR3 DNA: TGTGCCAGCAGCTCGGGACTAGCGGGAGCGCAGGGGGATACGCAGTATTTT.